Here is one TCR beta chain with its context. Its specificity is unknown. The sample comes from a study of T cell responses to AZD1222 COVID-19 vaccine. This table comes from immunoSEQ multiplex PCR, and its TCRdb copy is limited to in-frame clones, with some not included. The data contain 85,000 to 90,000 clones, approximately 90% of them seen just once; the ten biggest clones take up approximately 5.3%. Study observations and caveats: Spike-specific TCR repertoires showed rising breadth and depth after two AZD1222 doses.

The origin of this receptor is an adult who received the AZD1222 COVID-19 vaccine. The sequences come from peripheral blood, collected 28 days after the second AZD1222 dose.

CDR3: CASRATRISSYNEQFF. The CDR3 DNA reads as TGTGCCAGCAGGGCGACCCGGATTAGCTCCTACAATGAGCAGTTCTTC. V usage is TRBV2 and J usage is TRBJ2-1; no definite D call. The CDR3 is made up of 16 amino acids. Germline-derived CDR1 and CDR2 are SNHLY and FYNNEI. V was shortened by 6 bases and J by 0 bases, with 15 bases between the two germline ends.